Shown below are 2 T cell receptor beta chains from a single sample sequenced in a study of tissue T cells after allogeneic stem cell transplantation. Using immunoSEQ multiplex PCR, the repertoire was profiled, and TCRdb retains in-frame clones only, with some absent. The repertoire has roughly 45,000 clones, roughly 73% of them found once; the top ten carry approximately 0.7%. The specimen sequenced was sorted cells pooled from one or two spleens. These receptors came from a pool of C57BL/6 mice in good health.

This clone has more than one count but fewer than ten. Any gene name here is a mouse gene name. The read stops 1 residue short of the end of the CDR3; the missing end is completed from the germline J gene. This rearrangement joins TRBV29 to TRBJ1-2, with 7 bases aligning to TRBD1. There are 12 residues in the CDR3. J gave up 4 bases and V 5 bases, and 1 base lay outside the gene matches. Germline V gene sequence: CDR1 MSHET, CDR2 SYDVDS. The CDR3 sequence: CASSPGGSDYTF. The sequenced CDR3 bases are TGTGCTAGCAGTCCAGGGGGCTCCGACTACACC.

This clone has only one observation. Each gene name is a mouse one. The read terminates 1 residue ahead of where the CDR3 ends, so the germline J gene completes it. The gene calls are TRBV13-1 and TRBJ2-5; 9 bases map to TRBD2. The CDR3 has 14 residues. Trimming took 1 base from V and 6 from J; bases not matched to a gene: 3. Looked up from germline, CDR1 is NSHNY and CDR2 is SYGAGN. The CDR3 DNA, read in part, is TGTGCCAGCAGTGATCATGGACTGGGGGACACCCAGTAC. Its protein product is CASSDHGLGDTQY. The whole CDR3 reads CASSDHGLGDTQYF.